This T cell receptor (beta chain) was obtained from a study of T cells in Graves' hyperthyroidism and ophthalmopathy. Stable Graves' hyperthyroidism meant no ophthalmopathy progression within 18 months. Turning to this clonotype: Its antigen remains unknown.

There were TCR beta CDR3 regions amplified from RNA transcripts. TCR CDR3 regions were first amplified by RT-PCR with HTBI primers. Using its own MiXCR run on the multiplex PCR reads, TCRdb lists one record per CDR3 protein. The sample records about 700,000 distinct CDR3 sequences, 13% to 15% being singletons. Findings and limits, study-wide: For ophthalmopathy, model prediction preceded onset by a median about 6.2 months.

The TCR sequence derives from a woman younger than 35 with Graves' hyperthyroidism. Source material: blood.

DNA of the CDR3: TGTGCCAGTAGTACAACTACCCCTAGGGACAGACTCTATGGCTACACCTTC. Protein: CASSTTTPRDRLYGYTF. The gene calls are TRBV19 and TRBJ1-2; 7 positions match TRBD1. Germline-derived CDR1 and CDR2 are LNHDA and SQIVND (reference sequence). The CDR3 spans 17 residues. Trimming at V came to 4 bases and at J to 4 bases, leaving 15 bases not matched to a gene.